This T cell receptor beta chain was captured by sequencing in a study of CXCR3-negative and CXCR3-positive naive CD8 T cells. Points from the study as a whole: CXCR3-positive naive cells had TRB CDR3s that were more hydrophobic than CXCR3-negative naive cells had.

CDR3 size: 11 residues. Germline V gene sequence: CDR1 WSHSY, CDR2 SAAADI. Via 5' RACE with UMI labels, TRB cDNA libraries were prepared. No DNA is given; TCRdb re-called the 5' RACE reads and lists each CDR3 protein once. The sample features fewer than 95,000 distinct CDR3 sequences, with over 1.5% in its top ten. On this clonotype itself: The antigen is undetermined.

The TCR originated in a human donor in good health. Some clones in this sample may be carry-over from other donors' samples. Sequenced material: naive CXCR3- CD8+ T cells from blood. The subset is: CD45RO-CCR7+CD27+CD95- naive CD8+ T cells lacking CXCR3 (TNR3-). The chain has TRBV10-2 and TRBJ2-3. The CDR3 here is CASIQTDTQYF.